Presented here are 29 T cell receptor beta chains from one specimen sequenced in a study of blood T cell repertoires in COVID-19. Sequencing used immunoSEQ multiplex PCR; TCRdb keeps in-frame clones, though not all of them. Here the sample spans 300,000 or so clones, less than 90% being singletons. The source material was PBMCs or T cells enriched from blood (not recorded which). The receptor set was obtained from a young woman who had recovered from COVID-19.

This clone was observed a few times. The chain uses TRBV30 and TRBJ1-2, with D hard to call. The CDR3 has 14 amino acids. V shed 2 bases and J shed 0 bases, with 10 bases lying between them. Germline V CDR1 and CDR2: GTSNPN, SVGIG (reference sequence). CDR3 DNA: TGTGCCTGGAGTTACCGAAGCGCTAACTATGGCTACACCTTC. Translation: CAWSYRSANYGYTF.

The CDR3 bases are TGTGCCAGCAGCCAAAGCGGGACAGGGAATCAGCCCCAGCATTTT. Translating gives CASSQSGTGNQPQHF. The chain recombines TRBV5-5 with TRBJ1-5; 9 bases agree with TRBD1. Germline-derived CDR1 and CDR2 are SGHKS and YYEKEE (reference sequence). CDR3 length: 15 amino acids. The V segment lost 4 bases and the J segment 4 bases; nucleotides outside the gene matches: 6.

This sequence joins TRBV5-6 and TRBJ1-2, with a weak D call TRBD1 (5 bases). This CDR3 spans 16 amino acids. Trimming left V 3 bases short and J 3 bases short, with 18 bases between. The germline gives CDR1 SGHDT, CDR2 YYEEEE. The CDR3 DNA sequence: TGTGCCAGCAGCTCTCAAAGGGGCTTTGGGGACTATGGCTACACCTTC. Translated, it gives CASSSQRGFGDYGYTF.

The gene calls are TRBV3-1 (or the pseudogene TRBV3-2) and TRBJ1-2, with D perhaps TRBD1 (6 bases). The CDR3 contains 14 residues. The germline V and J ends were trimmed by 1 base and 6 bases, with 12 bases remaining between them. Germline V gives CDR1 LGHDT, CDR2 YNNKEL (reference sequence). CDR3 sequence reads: CASSQASGEHGYTF. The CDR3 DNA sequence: TGTGCCAGCAGCCAAGCTTCAGGGGAGCATGGCTACACCTTC.

DNA of the CDR3: TGTGCCAGCACGACCAACAGGGCCTCGGCTGCTTTCTTT. Translating gives CASTTNRASAAFF. The chain recombines TRBV19 with TRBJ1-1; TRBD1 might be the D (6 bases). Germline CDR1 reads LNHDA; CDR2 reads SQIVND (reference sequence). The CDR3 runs to 13 residues. V was shortened by 9 bases and J by 11 bases, with 22 bases between the two germline ends.

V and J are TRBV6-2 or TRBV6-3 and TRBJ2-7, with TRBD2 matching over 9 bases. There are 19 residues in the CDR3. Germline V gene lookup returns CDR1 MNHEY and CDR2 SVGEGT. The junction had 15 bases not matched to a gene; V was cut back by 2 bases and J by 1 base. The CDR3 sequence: CASSYTPVSGGYHSYEQYF. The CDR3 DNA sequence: TGTGCCAGCAGTTACACTCCAGTTAGCGGGGGTTACCATTCCTACGAGCAGTACTTC.

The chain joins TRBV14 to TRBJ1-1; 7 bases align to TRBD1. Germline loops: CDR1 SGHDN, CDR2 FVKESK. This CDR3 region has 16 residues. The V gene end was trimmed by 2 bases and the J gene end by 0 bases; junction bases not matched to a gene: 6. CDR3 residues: CASSQIGDSLNTEAFF. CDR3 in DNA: TGTGCCAGCAGCCAAATTGGGGACAGTTTGAACACTGAAGCTTTCTTT.

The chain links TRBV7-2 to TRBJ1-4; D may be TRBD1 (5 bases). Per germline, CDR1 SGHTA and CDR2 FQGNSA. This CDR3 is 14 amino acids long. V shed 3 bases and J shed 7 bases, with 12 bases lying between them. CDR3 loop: CASSFLGVGEKLFF. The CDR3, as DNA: TGTGCCAGCAGCTTTTTAGGGGTGGGTGAAAAACTGTTTTTT. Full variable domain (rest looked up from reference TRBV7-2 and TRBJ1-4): GAGVSQSPSNKVTEKGKDVELRCDPISGHTALYWYRQSLGQGLEFLIYFQGNSAPDKSGLPSDRFSAERTGGSVSTLTIQRTQQEDSAVYLCASSFLGVGEKLFFGSGTQLSVL.

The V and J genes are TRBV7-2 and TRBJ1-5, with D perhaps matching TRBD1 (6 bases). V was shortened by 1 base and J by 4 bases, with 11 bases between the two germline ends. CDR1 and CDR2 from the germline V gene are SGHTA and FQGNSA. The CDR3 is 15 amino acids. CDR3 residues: CASSLVGQPNQPQHF. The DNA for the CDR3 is TGTGCCAGCAGCTTAGTAGGACAGCCGAATCAGCCCCAGCATTTT.

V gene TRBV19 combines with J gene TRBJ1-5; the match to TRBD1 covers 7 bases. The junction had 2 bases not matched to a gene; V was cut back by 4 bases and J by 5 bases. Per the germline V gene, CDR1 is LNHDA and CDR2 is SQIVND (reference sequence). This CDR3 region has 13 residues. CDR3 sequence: CASSSRGYQPQHF. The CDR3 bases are TGTGCCAGTAGTAGCAGGGGGTATCAGCCCCAGCATTTT.

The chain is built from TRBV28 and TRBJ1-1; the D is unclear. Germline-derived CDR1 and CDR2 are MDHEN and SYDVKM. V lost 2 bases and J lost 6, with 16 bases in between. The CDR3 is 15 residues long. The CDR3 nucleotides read TGTGCCAGCAGTTTACAACCGGGCCTGAGGGCTGAAGCTTTCTTT. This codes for CASSLQPGLRAEAFF. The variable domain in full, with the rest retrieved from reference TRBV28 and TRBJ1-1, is DVKVTQSSRYLVKRTGEKVFLECVQDMDHENMFWYRQDPGLGLRLIYFSYDVKMKEKGDIPEGYSVSREKKERFSLILESASTNQTSMYLCASSLQPGLRAEAFFGQGTRLTVV.

The CDR3 protein is CATSDGAGRRENQPQHF. The DNA for the CDR3 is TGTGCCACCAGTGATGGGGCAGGGCGAAGAGAAAATCAGCCCCAGCATTTT. The V and J genes are TRBV24-1 and TRBJ1-5; perhaps TRBD1 as D (5 bases). This CDR3 spans 17 amino acids. V lost 3 bases and J lost 4, with 18 bases in between. CDR1 KGHDR and CDR2 SFDVKD come from the germline V gene.

The CDR3 DNA follows: TGTGCCTGGAGTGCTGGGTACGCGGAAATTCAGTACTTC. Protein product: CAWSAGYAEIQYF. This chain links TRBV30 with TRBJ2-4; unclear D gene. This CDR3 is 13 amino acids long. V was pared by 1 base and J by 10 bases, with 14 bases between. The germline V gene encodes CDR1 GTSNPN and CDR2 SVGIG (reference sequence).

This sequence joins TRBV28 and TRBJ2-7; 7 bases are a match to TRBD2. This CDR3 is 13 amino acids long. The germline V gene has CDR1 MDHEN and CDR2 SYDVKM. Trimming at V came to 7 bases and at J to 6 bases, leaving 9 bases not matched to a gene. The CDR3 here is CASTPLGGGEQYF. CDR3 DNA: TGTGCCAGCACCCCCCTAGGCGGGGGCGAGCAGTACTTC.

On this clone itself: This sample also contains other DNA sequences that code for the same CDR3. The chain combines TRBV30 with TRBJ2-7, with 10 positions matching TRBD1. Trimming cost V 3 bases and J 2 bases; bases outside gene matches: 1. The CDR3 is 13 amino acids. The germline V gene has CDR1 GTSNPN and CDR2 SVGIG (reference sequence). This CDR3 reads CAWRDRGTYEQYF. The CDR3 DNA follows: TGTGCCTGGAGGGACAGGGGGACCTACGAGCAGTACTTC.

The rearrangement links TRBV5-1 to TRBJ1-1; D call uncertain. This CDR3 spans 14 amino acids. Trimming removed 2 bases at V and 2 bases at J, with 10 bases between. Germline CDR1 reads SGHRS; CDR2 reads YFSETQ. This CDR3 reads CASSFGRPNTEAFF. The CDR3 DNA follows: TGCGCCAGCAGCTTCGGCAGGCCAAACACTGAAGCTTTCTTT.

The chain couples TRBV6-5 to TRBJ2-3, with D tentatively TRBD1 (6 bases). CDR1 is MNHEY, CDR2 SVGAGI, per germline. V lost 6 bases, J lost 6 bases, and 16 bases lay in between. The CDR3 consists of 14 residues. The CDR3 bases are TGTGCCAGCAGAGTTACAGGGTCAGCGGATACGCAGTATTTT. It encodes CASRVTGSADTQYF.

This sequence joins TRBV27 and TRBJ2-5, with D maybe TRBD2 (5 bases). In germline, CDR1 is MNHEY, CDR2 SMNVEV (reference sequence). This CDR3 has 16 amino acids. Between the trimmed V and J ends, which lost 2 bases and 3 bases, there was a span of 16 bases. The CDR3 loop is CASSLEVGSAEETQYF. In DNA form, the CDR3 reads TGTGCCAGCAGTTTAGAAGTGGGTAGCGCGGAAGAGACCCAGTACTTC.

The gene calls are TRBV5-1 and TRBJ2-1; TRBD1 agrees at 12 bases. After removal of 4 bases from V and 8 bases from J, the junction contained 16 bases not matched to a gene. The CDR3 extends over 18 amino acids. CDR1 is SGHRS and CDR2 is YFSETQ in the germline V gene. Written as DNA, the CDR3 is TGCGCCAGCAGCCCCGGGACAGGGGGCTCGAGGGTCGGGGATGAGCAGTTCTTC. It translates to CASSPGTGGSRVGDEQFF.

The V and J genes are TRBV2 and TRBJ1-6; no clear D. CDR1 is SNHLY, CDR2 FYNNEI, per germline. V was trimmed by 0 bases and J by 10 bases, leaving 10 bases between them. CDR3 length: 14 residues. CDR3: CASSEAGGISPLHF. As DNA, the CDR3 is TGTGCCAGCAGTGAAGCGGGAGGGATCTCACCCCTCCACTTT.

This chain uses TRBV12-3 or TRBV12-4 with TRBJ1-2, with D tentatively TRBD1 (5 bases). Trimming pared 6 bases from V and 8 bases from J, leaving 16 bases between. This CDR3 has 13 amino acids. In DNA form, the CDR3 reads TGTGCCAGCAGAACCCGTGGGGCGGTAGGCTACACCTTC. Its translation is CASRTRGAVGYTF.

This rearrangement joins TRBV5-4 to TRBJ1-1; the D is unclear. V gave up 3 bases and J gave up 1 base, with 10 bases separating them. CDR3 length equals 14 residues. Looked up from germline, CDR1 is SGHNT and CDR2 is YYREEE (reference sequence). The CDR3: CASSYDTANTEAFF. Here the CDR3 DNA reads TGTGCCAGCAGCTACGACACAGCGAACACTGAAGCTTTCTTT.

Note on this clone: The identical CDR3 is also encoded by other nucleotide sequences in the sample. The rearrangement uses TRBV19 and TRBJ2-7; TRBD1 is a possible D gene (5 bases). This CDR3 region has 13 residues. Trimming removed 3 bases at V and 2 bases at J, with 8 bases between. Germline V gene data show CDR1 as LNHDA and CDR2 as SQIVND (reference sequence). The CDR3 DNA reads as TGTGCCAGTAGTATCACAGGTACCTACGAGCAGTACTTC. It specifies CASSITGTYEQYF.

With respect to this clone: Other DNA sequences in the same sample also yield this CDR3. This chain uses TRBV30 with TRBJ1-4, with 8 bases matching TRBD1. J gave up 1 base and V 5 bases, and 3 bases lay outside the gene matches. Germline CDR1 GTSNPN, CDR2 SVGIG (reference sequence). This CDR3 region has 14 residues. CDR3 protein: CAWGQGGTNEKLFF. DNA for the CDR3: TGTGCCTGGGGACAGGGAGGAACTAATGAAAAACTGTTTTTT.

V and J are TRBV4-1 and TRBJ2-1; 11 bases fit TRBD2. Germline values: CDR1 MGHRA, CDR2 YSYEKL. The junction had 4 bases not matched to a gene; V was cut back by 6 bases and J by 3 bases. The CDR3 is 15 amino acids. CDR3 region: CASRLAGGLYNEQFF. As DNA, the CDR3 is TGCGCCAGCAGATTAGCGGGGGGGCTCTACAATGAGCAGTTCTTC.

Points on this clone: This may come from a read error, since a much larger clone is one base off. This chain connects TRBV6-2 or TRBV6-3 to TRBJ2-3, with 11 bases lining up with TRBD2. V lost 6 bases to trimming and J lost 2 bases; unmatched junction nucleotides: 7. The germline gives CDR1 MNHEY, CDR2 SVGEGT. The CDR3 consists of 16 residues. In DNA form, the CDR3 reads TGTGCCAGCAGCCCCGGGACTAGCGGCTACACAGATACGCAGTATTTT. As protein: CASSPGTSGYTDTQYF.

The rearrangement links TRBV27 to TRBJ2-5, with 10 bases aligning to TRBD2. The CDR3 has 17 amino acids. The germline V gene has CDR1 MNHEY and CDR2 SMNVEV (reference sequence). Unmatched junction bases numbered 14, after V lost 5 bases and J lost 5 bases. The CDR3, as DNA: TGTGCCAGCAGTCCGATTAGAGCGGGGGGGCCTGGGGAGACCCAGTACTTC. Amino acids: CASSPIRAGGPGETQYF.

The CDR3 reads CASSTGTGSVQKTQYF. For the CDR3, the DNA is TGTGCCAGCAGTACCGGGACAGGGTCGGTCCAGAAGACCCAGTACTTC. V gene TRBV5-4 combines with J gene TRBJ2-5, with 9 positions matching TRBD1. The CDR3 extends over 16 amino acids. Per the germline V gene, CDR1 is SGHNT and CDR2 is YYREEE (reference sequence). V lost 5 bases, J lost 6 bases, and 14 bases stayed unmatched.

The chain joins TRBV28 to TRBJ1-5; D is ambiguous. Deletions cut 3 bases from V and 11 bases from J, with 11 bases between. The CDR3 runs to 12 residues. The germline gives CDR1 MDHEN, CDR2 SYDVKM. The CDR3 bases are TGTGCCAGCAGTTTCCGGGGAGCGGCCCAGCATTTT. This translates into CASSFRGAAQHF.